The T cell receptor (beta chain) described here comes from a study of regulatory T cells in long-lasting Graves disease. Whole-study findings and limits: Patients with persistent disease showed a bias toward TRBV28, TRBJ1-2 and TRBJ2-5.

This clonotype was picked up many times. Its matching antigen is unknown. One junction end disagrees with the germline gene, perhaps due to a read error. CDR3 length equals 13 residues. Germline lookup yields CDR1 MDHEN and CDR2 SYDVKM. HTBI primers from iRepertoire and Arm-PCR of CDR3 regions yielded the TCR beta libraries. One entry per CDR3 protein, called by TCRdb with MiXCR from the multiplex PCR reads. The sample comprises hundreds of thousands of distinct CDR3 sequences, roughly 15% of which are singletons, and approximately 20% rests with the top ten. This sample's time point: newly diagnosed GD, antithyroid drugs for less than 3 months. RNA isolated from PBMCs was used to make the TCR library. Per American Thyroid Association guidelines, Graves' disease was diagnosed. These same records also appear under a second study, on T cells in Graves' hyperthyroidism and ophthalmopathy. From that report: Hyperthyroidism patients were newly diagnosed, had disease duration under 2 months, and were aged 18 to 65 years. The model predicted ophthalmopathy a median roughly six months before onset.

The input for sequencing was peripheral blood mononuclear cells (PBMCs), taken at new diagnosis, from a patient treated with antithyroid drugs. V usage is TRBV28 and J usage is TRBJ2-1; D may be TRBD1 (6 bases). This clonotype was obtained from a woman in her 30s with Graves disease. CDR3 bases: TGTGCCAGCAACCTTCGACAGGACCATGGGGTCCTCTTC. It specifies CASNLRQDHGVLF.